This T cell receptor beta chain was sequenced during a study of blood T cell repertoires in COVID-19. Background on the study: Samples representing acute and convalescent COVID-19 were sourced from the United States, Italy and Spain. In each case, the material was cDNA or gDNA derived from T cells, B-cell-depleted T cells, or PBMCs.

V dropped 2 bases and J dropped 4; count of bases not matched to a gene: 6. The CDR3 consists of 14 residues. CDR1 is SGHNT, CDR2 YYREEE, per germline (reference sequence). As handled by the study authors: Nucleated cell number was recorded as an estimate derived from reference gene primer amplification. Repertoires were generated with immunoSEQ multiplex PCR, while TCRdb's copy carries only in-frame clones and drops some. V and J calls plus clone size are reproduced from that table; the DNA served to infer D and trimming. Of around 190,000 clones in the sample, about 82% were seen once. This clonotype was obtained from a man aged 70 or older with active or convalescent COVID-19. V usage is TRBV5-4 and J usage is TRBJ2-7, with 7 bases lining up with TRBD1. The sequenced material came from peripheral blood. The CDR3 nucleotides are TGTGCCAGCAGCTTACCCGGGACAGCTTACGAGCAGTACTTC. As protein: CASSLPGTAYEQYF.